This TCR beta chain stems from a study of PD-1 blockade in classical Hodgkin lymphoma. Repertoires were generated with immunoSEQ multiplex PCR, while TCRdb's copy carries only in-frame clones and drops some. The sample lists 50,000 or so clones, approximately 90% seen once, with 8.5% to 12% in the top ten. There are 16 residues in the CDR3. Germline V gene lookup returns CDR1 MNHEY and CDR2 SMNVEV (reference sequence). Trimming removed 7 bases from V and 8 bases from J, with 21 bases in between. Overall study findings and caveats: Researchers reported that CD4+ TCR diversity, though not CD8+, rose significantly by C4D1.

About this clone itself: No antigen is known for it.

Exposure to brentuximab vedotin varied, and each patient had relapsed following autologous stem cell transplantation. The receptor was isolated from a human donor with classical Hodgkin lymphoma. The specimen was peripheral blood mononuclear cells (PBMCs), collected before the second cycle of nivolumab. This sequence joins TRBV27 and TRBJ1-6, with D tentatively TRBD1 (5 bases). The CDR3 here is CASTDRDYSQDSPLHF. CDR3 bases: TGTGCCAGCACTGACCGGGACTACTCACAGGATTCACCCCTCCACTTT.